The entry below describes one TCR beta chain. The antigen it recognizes is unknown. Per-nucleotide qualities are absent, and no much larger clonotype sits a single base away. These data are taken from a study of blood T cell repertoires in COVID-19 (dated by TCRdb to about 2020). For the study in its entirety: Samples covering the acute and convalescent phases of COVID-19 were provided by collaborators in the United States, Italy and Spain. The prospective study material was composed of cDNA or gDNA derived from T cells, B-cell-depleted T cells, or PBMCs. Deeply sampled blood TCRbeta repertoires from subjects exposed to, actively infected with, or recovered from COVID-19 were included in the dataset. The repertoires were released in a freely available public database intended as a resource for research on the immune response to SARS-CoV-2. Samples came from the ongoing ImmuneRACE study (first 160 participants) plus 1,254 subjects from 6 global collaborators. A de-identified subject ID, COVID-19 status, age in years and sex were almost always included in the sample metadata. Where HLA class I and class II types were available, the types were taken from metadata supplied by the sample provider, not from assay-based typing. What the authors observed across the whole study: How much clinical and demographic metadata was included differed by source and by participant, and the metadata was provided uncurated.

Another Seattle source contributed samples from volunteer blood donors who had recovered from COVID-19. Whole blood was collected in K2EDTA tubes by collaborating institutions according to the institutions' own protocols. For TCRbeta analysis, collaborators shipped samples as frozen whole blood, isolated PBMCs, or DNA extracted from either of those sample types. TCRbeta CDR3 regions were amplified from genomic DNA by means of the immunoSEQ Assay, a bias-controlled multiplex PCR. As for how the authors treated the data: Nucleated cell counts per sample were estimated from amplification of reference gene primers within the assay. To quantify the absolute abundance of each unique TCRbeta CDR3 rearrangement, sequence reads were collapsed and filtered. For each sample, productive Simpson clonality was calculated by taking the square root of Simpson's diversity index across productive rearrangements. The immuneACCESS repertoire file appears here via TCRdb, limited to in-frame rearrangements. These files lack a portion of the clones; in checked studies, under half of the deficit traces to unresolved V genes, and the cause of the others is not known. Clone size and V and J calls were adopted from that table, with D and trimming inferred from the DNA. The sample table shows around 260,000 clones, and around 82% are seen once. Roughly 9.4% of the sample is in the top ten clones.

The source is a woman between 45 and 60 years old who had recovered from COVID-19. Sequences were obtained from peripheral blood.

The bases are TGTGCCAGCTGGAAGTCGGGGAACTATGGCTACACCTTC. This gives the protein CASWKSGNYGYTF. The sequence links TRBV6-5 to TRBJ1-2; the D gene cannot be named for sure. Counted from cysteine to phenylalanine, this CDR3 has 13 amino acids. Kept here is only the CDR3 DNA, which spans 39 bases and is read in frame from base 1. V and J lose 8 bases and 2 bases, and a span of 12 bases separates them. From a lookup of the germline V gene, CDR1 and CDR2 are MNHEY and SVGAGI.